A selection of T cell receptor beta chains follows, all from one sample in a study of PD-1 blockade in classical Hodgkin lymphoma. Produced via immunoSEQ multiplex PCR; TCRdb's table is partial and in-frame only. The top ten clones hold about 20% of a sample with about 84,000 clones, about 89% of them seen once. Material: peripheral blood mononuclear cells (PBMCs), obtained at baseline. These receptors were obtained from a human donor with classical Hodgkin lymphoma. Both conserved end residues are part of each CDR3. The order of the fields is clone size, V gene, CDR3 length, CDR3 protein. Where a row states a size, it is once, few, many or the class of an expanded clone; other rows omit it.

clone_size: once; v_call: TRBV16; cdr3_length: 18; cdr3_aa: CASSELRSGRPFTDTQYF
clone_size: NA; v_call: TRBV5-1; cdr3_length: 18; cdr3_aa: CASSLQTSGTTFTGELFF
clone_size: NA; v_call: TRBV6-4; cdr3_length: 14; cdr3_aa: CASSDSDGPDTQYF
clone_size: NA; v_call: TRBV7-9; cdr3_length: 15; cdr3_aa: CASSEGLAGVNEQFF
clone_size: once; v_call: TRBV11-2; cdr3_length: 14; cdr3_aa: CASSSGRRADEQYF
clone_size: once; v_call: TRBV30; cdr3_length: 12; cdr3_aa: CAWDPGTDTQYF
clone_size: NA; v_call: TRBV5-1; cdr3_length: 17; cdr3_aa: CASSQPIGREALDTQYF
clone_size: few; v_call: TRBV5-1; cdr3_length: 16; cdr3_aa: CASSLGHRDTTYEQYF
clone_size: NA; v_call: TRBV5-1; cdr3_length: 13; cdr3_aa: CASSHGDTDTQYF
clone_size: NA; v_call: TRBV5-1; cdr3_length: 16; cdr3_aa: CASSLGRVLTYNEQFF
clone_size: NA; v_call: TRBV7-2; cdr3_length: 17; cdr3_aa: CASSLPLTGRTNEKLFF
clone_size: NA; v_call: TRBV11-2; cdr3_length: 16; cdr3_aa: CASSFQGAANTGELFF
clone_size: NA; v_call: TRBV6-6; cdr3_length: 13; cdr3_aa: CASRETGNYGYTF
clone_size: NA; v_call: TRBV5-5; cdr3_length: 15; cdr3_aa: CASSVRAQGPTEAFF
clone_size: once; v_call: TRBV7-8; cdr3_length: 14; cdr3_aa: CASSPNLDTGELFF
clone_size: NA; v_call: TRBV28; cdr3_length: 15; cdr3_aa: CASSSRGDQRYGYTF
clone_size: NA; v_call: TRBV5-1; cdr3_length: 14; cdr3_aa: CASSPRANSYEQYF
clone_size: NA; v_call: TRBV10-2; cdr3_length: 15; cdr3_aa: CASRIQGTSGNTIYF
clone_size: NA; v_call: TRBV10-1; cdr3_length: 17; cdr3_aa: CASSPGLASHNGETQYF
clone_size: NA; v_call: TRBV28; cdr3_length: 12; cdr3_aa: CASSFSRLGYTF
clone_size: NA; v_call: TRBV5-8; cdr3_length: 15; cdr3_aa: CASSLRDLRQETQYF
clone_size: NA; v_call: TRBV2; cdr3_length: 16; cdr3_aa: CASSENEGPVWHEQYF